This TCR beta chain was identified during a study of ipilimumab plus nivolumab after autologous stem cell transplantation. This table comes from immunoSEQ multiplex PCR, and its TCRdb copy is limited to in-frame clones, with some not included. The table lists some 16,000 clones, roughly four fifths of them singletons. The V and J ends lost 3 bases and 6 bases respectively, with 9 bases between them. CDR3 length: 11 amino acids. Germline V lookup: CDR1 GTSNPN, CDR2 SVGIG (reference sequence). This receptor was identified in a male donor with diffuse large B-cell lymphoma. Here the sequenced sample was PBMCs, taken in a trial of ipilimumab plus nivolumab as post-transplant consolidation. The chain joins TRBV30 to TRBJ2-7; D is ambiguous. The CDR3: CAWSSWGEQYF. CDR3 in DNA: TGTGCCTGGAGCAGCTGGGGCGAGCAGTACTTC.